This T cell receptor beta chain stems from a study of blood T cell repertoires in COVID-19. V shed 4 bases and J 6 bases; nucleotides not matched to a gene: 10. The CDR3 length is 15 residues. Germline CDR1 reads SGDLS; CDR2 reads YYNGEE. In the authors' workflow: Using reference gene primer amplification, nucleated cell counts were estimated. TCRdb's copy holds only in-frame clones and misses some; the assay was immunoSEQ multiplex PCR. The DNA was the basis for D and trimming; V, J and clone size are from that table. The table shows fewer than 55,000 clones, with around 82% occurring only once. The receptor was isolated from an elderly woman with COVID-19, enrolled during active disease. The gene calls are TRBV9 and TRBJ2-5; 9 nucleotides align to TRBD1. The specimen sequenced was peripheral blood. CDR3 in amino acids: CASSPQGTGPKTQYF. The CDR3 DNA sequence: TGTGCCAGCAGCCCTCAAGGGACAGGGCCGAAGACCCAGTACTTC.